This is a list of T cell receptor beta chains from one sample in a study of OX40 agonist ivuxolimab in advanced cancers. Data came from immunoSEQ multiplex PCR; TCRdb stores just in-frame clones and leaves some out. The profile shows some 80,000 clones, roughly 89% of them singletons. The sample was CD4+ or CD8+ T cells sorted from blood, taken in a trial of the OX40 agonist ivuxolimab. Receptor source: an adult with an advanced solid tumor such as melanoma, head and neck, liver or kidney cancer. CDR3s leave out the opening cysteine and the closing phenylalanine or tryptophan.

V	J	CDR3
TRBV5-1	TRBJ2-5	ASSSRTGPQETQY
TRBV29-1	TRBJ2-1	SVETSGTKQQF
TRBV11-1	TRBJ1-3	ASSLIPGASSGNTIY
TRBV7-3	TRBJ2-1	ASSQTGSTYNEQF
TRBV4-1	TRBJ2-4	ASSPGSGLAKNIQY
TRBV19	TRBJ2-4	ASSIRDRKNIQY
TRBV5-1	TRBJ2-1	ASSRDRGVAGESIGF
TRBV6-8	TRBJ1-5	ASSSHRGFNNQPQH
TRBV19	TRBJ1-2	ASSMSGADYGYT
TRBV6-1	TRBJ1-2	ASSEMGTGNYGYT
TRBV27	TRBJ2-1	ASSLGTGGEDEQF
TRBV5-4	TRBJ2-7	ASSSGLNSYEQY
TRBV2	TRBJ2-5	ASSLNPGTLKEETQY
TRBV9	TRBJ2-3	ASSVGVAESTDTQY
TRBV6-1	TRBJ1-1	ASPEGQRNTEAF
TRBV6-6	TRBJ2-2	ASSFGLAGGTGELF
TRBV5-1	TRBJ2-2	ASSLPPDRTGELF
TRBV7-8	TRBJ2-1	ASSLYRREGRNEQF
TRBV15	TRBJ1-1	ATSRTDRQNTEAF
TRBV30	TRBJ2-5	AWSLAGLAVETQY
TRBV5-1	TRBJ2-3	ASSLTGQFTDTQY
TRBV18	TRBJ1-1	ASSLESDGTEAF
TRBV19	TRBJ2-1	ASSPRLAANEQF
TRBV30	TRBJ1-2	AWSYALGSYGYT
TRBV5-1	TRBJ2-3	ASRPGEGADTQY
TRBV2	TRBJ2-2	ASSRLPTGELF
TRBV6-4	TRBJ2-5	ASSIRGSRETQY
TRBV6-1	TRBJ1-1	ASFPPVNTEAF
TRBV28	TRBJ2-1	ASSTPSGRRDEQF
TRBV7-9	TRBJ1-6	ASSQQGAGSPLH
TRBV19	TRBJ1-2	ASSVQGQGAYGYT
TRBV30	TRBJ2-1	AREHKGGKTYNEQF
TRBV27	TRBJ2-7	ASSLSRDTYEQY
TRBV10-3	TRBJ1-1	AISVTANTEAF
TRBV10-3	TRBJ2-3	ATLTTGGPDTQY
TRBV4-1	TRBJ1-3	ASSQDPGTVLSGNTIY
TRBV10-3	TRBJ2-3	AISISPDTQY